A single sample is the source of the 15 T cell receptor beta chains below, sequenced in a study of tumor and adjacent non-tumor tissue in lung cancer. Three rounds of nested PCR, following a modified ARM-PCR protocol, produced the TCRbeta library. TCRdb called the multiplex PCR reads again in MiXCR, with one record for every CDR3 protein. Of approximately 140,000 distinct CDR3 sequences listed, approximately 66% are singletons. The template was RNA from unsorted bulk tissue. The sample comprised lung tumor tissue. These receptors all come from a man in his sixties with small cell lung cancer.

A remark on this clonotype: The junction and the germline gene differ at one end; a read error may be behind it. V usage is TRBV4-1 and J usage is TRBJ1-3, with unresolved D. There are 13 residues in the CDR3. CDR1 and CDR2 from the germline V gene are MGHRA and YSYEKL. CDR3 region: CTSSQTSGNTIYF. The CDR3 nucleotides are TGCACCAGCAGCCAAACAAGCGGAAACACCATATATTTT.

This clonotype showed up just a few times. The chain recombines TRBV28 with TRBJ2-4; D gene uncertain. The CDR3 contains 13 residues. The germline gives CDR1 MDHEN, CDR2 SYDVKM. The CDR3 coding sequence is TGTACCGTTAGGGATCCGGCCAAAAACATTCAGTACTTC. Translation gives CTVRDPAKNIQYF. The full variable domain, in which reference TRBV28 and TRBJ2-4 provide the parts outside the CDR3, is DVKVTQSSRYLVKRTGEKVFLECVQDMDHENMFWYRQDPGLGLRLIYFSYDVKMKEKGDIPEGYSVSREKKERFSLILESASTNQTSMYLCTVRDPAKNIQYFGAGTRLSVL.

There are many counts of this clonotype. The chain couples TRBV11-1 to TRBJ1-3; no clear D gene. The germline V gene encodes CDR1 SGHAT and CDR2 FQDESV (reference sequence). There are 15 residues in the CDR3. V was trimmed by 5 bases and J by 9 bases, leaving 20 bases between them. The CDR3 DNA is TGTGCCAGCAGCCCAACGGTTGGAGTTGTTTCCACCATATATTTT. Translation gives CASSPTVGVVSTIYF.

On this clonotype itself: The junction and the germline gene differ at one end; a read error may be behind it. V usage is TRBV11-2 and J usage is TRBJ2-1; 11 bases line up with TRBD2. The V gene's germline CDR1 is SGHAT and CDR2 FQNNGV. The length of the CDR3 is 15 residues. The CDR3 is CASRLVLAGVVEHFF. The CDR3 DNA follows: TGTGCCAGCAGATTAGTACTAGCGGGAGTGGTTGAGCACTTCTTC.

This clonotype occurred a few times. The chain is built from TRBV12-5 and TRBJ2-7; a possible D gene is TRBD2 (5 bases). The CDR3 sequence is 13 residues long. In germline, CDR1 is LGHNT, CDR2 FRNRAP. With 3 bases removed from V and 6 bases from J, the gap between germline ends came to 12 bases. The CDR3 is CASGLGLSGEQYF. The CDR3 coding sequence is TGTGCTAGTGGTTTAGGACTCTCAGGCGAGCAGTACTTC. Using reference TRBV12-5 and TRBJ2-7 for the parts outside the CDR3, the full variable domain is DARVTQTPRHKVTEMGQEVTMRCQPILGHNTVFWYRQTMMQGLELLAYFRNRAPLDDSGMPKDRFSAEMPDATLATLKIQPSEPRDSAVYFCASGLGLSGEQYFGPGTRLTVT.

The genes are TRBV6-1 and TRBJ2-6; D is unresolved. V was cut by 5 bases and J by 0 bases, with 11 bases left in between. CDR1 is MNHNS and CDR2 is SASEGT in the germline V gene. CDR3 length: 16 amino acids. CDR3 sequence: CASSIGRTSGANVLTF. CDR3 sequence (DNA): TGTGCCAGCAGTATAGGCCGGACCTCTGGGGCCAACGTCCTGACTTTC.

About this clonotype: The CDR3 end shows no conserved phenylalanine or tryptophan, and so a read error is likely. The DNA is left out, because the CDR3 cannot be placed on it with certainty; the CDR3 is given as TCRdb lists it. V is TRBV29-1 and J is TRBJ2-3; TRBD2 is taken as the D call from the table, unchecked against the DNA. The CDR3 numbers 13 amino acids, ends counted. The germline V gene encodes CDR1 SQVTM and CDR2 ANQGSEA. The CDR3: CSVGTSGADTQYS.

V gene TRBV6-2 or TRBV6-3 combines with J gene TRBJ1-3, with D maybe TRBD1 (6 bases). Germline CDR1 reads MNHEY; CDR2 reads SVGEGT. Trimming cost V 2 bases and J 8 bases, with 16 bases left between them. There are 15 residues in the CDR3. In DNA form, the CDR3 reads TGTGCCAGCAGTTACAAGGGACAAGGAGGAGACACCATATATTTT. Translating gives CASSYKGQGGDTIYF.

A word on this clonotype: It may be a read error: a sequence one base away is much more abundant. The chain combines TRBV18 with TRBJ1-5; D might be TRBD1 (5 bases). V was cut by 4 bases and J by 5 bases, with 9 bases left in between. The germline V gene has CDR1 KGHSH and CDR2 LQKENI. The length of the CDR3 is 13 residues. CDR3 sequence: CASSQDNDQPQHF. The DNA of the CDR3 is TGTGCCAGCTCACAGGACAACGATCAGCCCCAGCATTTT.

This clonotype was detected once. Because it lacks the conserved phenylalanine or tryptophan at the end, this CDR3 is likely a read error. No DNA is shown, since the ends of the CDR3 on it are uncertain; the CDR3 is the one TCRdb lists. The rearrangement uses TRBV6-1 and TRBJ2-5; the D call TRBD2 from the table was never checked on the DNA. The CDR3 spans 16 amino acids, including both terminal residues. CDR1 is MNHNS and CDR2 is SASEGT in the germline V gene. The CDR3 loop is CASRTGDSGPQGTKYI.

As for this clonotype: Sequence at one end of the junction differs from germline and may be a read error. The V gene is TRBV11-2, the J gene TRBJ2-1, with TRBD2 as a possible D gene (7 bases). Germline V gives CDR1 SGHAT, CDR2 FQNNGV. The CDR3 is made up of 17 amino acids. CDR3 in amino acids: CASSRGLTGEGRREPFF. In DNA form, the CDR3 reads TGTGCTAGCAGCAGGGGACTAACGGGAGAAGGTCGGCGCGAGCCGTTCTTC.

With regard to this clonotype: Just one base apart from a much larger clone, this may be a read error. The CDR3 loop is CARSYPRVRGSTYNEQFF. As DNA, the CDR3 is TGTGCCCGCAGTTACCCCCGCGTCCGCGGCAGTACCTACAATGAGCAGTTCTTC. This rearrangement joins TRBV6-6 to TRBJ2-1; no definite D call. The CDR3 sequence is 18 residues long. The germline V gene has CDR1 MNHNY and CDR2 SVGAGI (reference sequence).

With respect to this clonotype: A much larger clonotype is one base distant, so this may be a read error. The V gene is TRBV29-1, the J gene TRBJ2-7; 14 bases line up with TRBD2. The length of the CDR3 is 14 residues. The germline V gene encodes CDR1 SQVTM and CDR2 ANQGSEA. The CDR3 nucleotides read TGCAGCGTCCGAGGACTAGCGGGAGGAAACGACCAGTACTTC. Translation gives CSVRGLAGGNDQYF.

About this clonotype: A clone one base away is much larger, so this may be a read error. This chain links TRBV4-1 with TRBJ2-7; 7 nucleotides align to TRBD1. Germline CDR1 reads MGHRA; CDR2 reads YSYEKL. The CDR3 totals 17 residues. The CDR3 DNA sequence: TGCGCCAACAGCCGCCGCCCCCGGACAGGAATCTCCTACGAGCAGTACTTC. This translates into CANSRRPRTGISYEQYF.

The chain is built from TRBV29-1 and TRBJ2-7; 7 bases fit TRBD1. Germline V gene sequence: CDR1 SQVTM, CDR2 ANQGSEA. This CDR3 comprises 14 residues. CDR3 loop: CSAVQGPSSYKQYV. For the CDR3, the DNA is TGCAGCGCTGTACAGGGGCCGAGCTCCTACAAGCAGTACGTC.